Presented here are 9 T cell receptor beta chains from one specimen sequenced in a study of CXCR3-negative and CXCR3-positive naive CD8 T cells. The study made its TRB cDNA libraries by 5' RACE, adding UMI labels. Each CDR3 protein gets one entry in TCRdb, which reprocessed the 5' RACE reads and gives no DNA. In all, the sample yields under 70,000 distinct CDR3 sequences. These receptors have no identified antigens. Study conclusions and caveats: Hydrophobicity was higher for TRB CDR3s found in CXCR3-positive naive cells than in CXCR3-negative naive cells.

Sequences were obtained from naive CXCR3+ CD8+ T cells from blood. Noted subset: CD45RO-CCR7+CD27+CD95- naive CD8+ T cells expressing CXCR3 (TNR3+). These receptors all stem from a human donor in good health. Some clones in this sample may be carry-over from other donors' samples.

This sequence joins TRBV28 and TRBJ2-3; the TRBD1 assignment by TCRdb is unverifiable without DNA. Germline V gene lookup returns CDR1 MDHEN and CDR2 SYDVKM. This CDR3 contains 14 residues. CDR3 loop: CASSWQGATDTQYF.

This chain links TRBV6-2 or TRBV6-3 with TRBJ2-7; TCRdb picks TRBD1, but there is no DNA to check that call. Germline V gene data show CDR1 as MNHEY and CDR2 as SVGEGT. This CDR3 has 15 residues. The CDR3 spells CASRPTASPDYEQYF.

According to its frequency, this clonotype is medium-sized (0.01 to 0.1%). This chain links TRBV20-1 with TRBJ2-7; TCRdb's assignment of TRBD1 cannot be checked, as there is no DNA. The CDR3 has 13 amino acids. The germline V gene encodes CDR1 DFQATT and CDR2 SNEGSKA (reference sequence). The CDR3 sequence: CSARDSRDYEQYF.

The chain has TRBV20-1 and TRBJ2-7. This CDR3 spans 11 amino acids. Germline V gene data show CDR1 as DFQATT and CDR2 as SNEGSKA (reference sequence). The CDR3 reads CSARGPYEQYF.

The chain couples TRBV29-1 to TRBJ2-1; no DNA is available, so the TRBD1 call from TCRdb remains unchecked. Germline values: CDR1 SQVTM, CDR2 ANQGSEA. The CDR3 loop spans 15 amino acids. The CDR3 is CSVPRGEKDYNEQFF.

V gene TRBV3-1 combines with J gene TRBJ2-7; the TCRdb D gene call, TRBD2, has no DNA to confirm it. The CDR3 contains 15 residues. Germline loops: CDR1 LGHDT, CDR2 YNNKEL (reference sequence). The CDR3 reads CASSRGLAGNYEQYF.

J is TRBJ2-2 and V is TRBV6-5. This CDR3 has 15 residues. In germline, CDR1 is MNHEY, CDR2 SVGAGI. CDR3 amino acids: CASAKGSARTGELFF.

CDR3 residues: CASSGGRGGETQYF. This chain uses TRBV9 with TRBJ2-5; the D gene TCRdb calls, TRBD2, cannot be checked with no DNA. The CDR3 spans 14 residues. Germline CDR1 reads SGDLS; CDR2 reads YYNGEE.

This sequence joins TRBV28 and TRBJ2-3; TCRdb's D gene call, TRBD1, goes unchecked for lack of DNA. CDR3 length equals 16 residues. Germline V gene lookup returns CDR1 MDHEN and CDR2 SYDVKM. The CDR3 here is CASSETGAVKADTQYF.